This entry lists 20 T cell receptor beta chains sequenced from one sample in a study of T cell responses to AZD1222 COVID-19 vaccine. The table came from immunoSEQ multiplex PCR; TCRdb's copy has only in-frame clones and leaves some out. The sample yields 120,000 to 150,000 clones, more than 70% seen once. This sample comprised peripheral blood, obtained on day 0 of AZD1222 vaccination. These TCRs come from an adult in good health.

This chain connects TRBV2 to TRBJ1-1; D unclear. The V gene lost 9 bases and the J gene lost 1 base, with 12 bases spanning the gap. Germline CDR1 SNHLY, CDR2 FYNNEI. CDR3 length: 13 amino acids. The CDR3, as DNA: TGTGCCAGTCGAGGCGCGCCGAACACTGAAGCTTTCTTT. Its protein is CASRGAPNTEAFF.

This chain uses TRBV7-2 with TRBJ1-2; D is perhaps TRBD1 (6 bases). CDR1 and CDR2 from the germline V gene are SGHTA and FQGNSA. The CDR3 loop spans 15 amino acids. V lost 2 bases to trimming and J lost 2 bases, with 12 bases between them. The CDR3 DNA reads TGTGCCAGCAGCTTACAGCGGGGGGGCAACTATGGCTACACCTTC. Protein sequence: CASSLQRGGNYGYTF.

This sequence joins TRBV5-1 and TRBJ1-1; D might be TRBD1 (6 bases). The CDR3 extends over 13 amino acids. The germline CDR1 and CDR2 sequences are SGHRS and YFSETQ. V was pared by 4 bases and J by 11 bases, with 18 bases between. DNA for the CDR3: TGCGCCAGCAGCCCGAGAGGGGGTGGGGACGCTTTCTTT. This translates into CASSPRGGGDAFF.

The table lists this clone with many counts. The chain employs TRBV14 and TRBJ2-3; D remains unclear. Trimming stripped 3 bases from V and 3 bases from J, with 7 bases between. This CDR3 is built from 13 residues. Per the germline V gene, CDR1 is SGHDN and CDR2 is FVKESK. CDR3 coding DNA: TGTGCCAGCAGCCAGTTTAGGACAGATACGCAGTATTTT. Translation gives CASSQFRTDTQYF.

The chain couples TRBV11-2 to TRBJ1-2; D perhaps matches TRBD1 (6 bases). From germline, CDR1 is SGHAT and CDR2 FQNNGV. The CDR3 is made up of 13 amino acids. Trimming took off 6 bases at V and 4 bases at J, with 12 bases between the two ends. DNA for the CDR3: TGTGCCAGCAGTCCCGACAGGAGCTATGGCTACACCTTC. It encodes CASSPDRSYGYTF. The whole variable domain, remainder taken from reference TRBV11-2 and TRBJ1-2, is EAGVAQSPRYKIIEKRQSVAFWCNPISGHATLYWYQQILGQGPKLLIQFQNNGVVDDSQLPKDRFSAERLKGVDSTLKIQPAKLEDSAVYLCASSPDRSYGYTFGSGTRLTVV.

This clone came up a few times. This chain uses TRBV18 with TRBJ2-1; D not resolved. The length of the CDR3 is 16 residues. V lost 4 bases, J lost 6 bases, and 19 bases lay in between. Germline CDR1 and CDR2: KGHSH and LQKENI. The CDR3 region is CASSRPGTRASNEQFF. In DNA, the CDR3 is TGTGCCAGCTCACGCCCGGGTACAAGGGCTTCCAATGAGCAGTTCTTC. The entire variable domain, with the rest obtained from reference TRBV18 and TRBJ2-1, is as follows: NAGVMQNPRHLVRRRGQEARLRCSPMKGHSHVYWYRQLPEEGLKFMVYLQKENIIDESGMPKERFSAEFPKEGPSILRIQQVVRGDSAAYFCASSRPGTRASNEQFFGPGTRLTVL.

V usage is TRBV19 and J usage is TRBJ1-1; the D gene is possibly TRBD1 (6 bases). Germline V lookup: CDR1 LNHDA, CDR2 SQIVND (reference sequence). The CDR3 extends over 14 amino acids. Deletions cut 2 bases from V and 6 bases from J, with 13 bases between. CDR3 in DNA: TGTGCCAGTAGTATAAGTCAGGGGAGATCTGAAGCTTTCTTT. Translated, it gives CASSISQGRSEAFF. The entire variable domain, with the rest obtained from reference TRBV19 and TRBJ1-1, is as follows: DGGITQSPKYLFRKEGQNVTLSCEQNLNHDAMYWYRQDPGQGLRLIYYSQIVNDFQKGDIAEGYSVSREKKESFPLTVTSAQKNPTAFYLCASSISQGRSEAFFGQGTRLTVV.

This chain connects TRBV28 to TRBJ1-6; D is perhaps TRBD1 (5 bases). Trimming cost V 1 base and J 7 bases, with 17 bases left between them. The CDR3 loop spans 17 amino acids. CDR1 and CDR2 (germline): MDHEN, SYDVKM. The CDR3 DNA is TGTGCCAGCAGTTTATTTGGGCGGGGCCCCACCAATTCACCCCTCCACTTT. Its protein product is CASSLFGRGPTNSPLHF.

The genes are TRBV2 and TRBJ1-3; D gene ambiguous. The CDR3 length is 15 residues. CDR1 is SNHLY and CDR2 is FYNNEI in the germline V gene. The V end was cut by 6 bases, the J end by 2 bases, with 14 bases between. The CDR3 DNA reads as TGTGCCAGCAGAGCCCCAGGATCACCTGGAAACACCATATATTTT. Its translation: CASRAPGSPGNTIYF.

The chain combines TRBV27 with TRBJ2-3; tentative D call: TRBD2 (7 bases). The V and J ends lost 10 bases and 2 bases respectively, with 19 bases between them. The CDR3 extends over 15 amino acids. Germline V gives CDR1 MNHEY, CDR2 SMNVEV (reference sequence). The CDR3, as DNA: TGTGCCACCTGGGGGGCGCGGGGGCCCACAGATACGCAGTATTTT. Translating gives CATWGARGPTDTQYF.

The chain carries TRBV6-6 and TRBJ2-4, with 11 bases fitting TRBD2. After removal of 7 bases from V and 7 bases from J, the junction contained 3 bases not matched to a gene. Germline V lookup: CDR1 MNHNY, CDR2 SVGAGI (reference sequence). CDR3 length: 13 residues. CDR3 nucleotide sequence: TGTGCCAGCATGACTAGCGGGGAGAACATTCAGTACTTC. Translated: CASMTSGENIQYF.

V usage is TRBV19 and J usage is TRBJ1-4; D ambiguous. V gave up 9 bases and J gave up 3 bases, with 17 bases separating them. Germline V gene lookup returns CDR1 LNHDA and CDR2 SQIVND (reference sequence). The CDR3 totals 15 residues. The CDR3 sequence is CARPFALYANEKLFF. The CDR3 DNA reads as TGTGCCAGACCCTTCGCGTTGTACGCTAATGAAAAACTGTTTTTT.

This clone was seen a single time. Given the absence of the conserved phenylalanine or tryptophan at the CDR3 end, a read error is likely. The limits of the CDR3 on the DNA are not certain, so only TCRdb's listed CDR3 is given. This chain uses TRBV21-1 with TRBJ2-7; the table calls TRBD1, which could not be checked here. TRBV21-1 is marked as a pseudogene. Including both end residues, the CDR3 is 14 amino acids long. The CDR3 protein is CASSTPGTGARQIY.

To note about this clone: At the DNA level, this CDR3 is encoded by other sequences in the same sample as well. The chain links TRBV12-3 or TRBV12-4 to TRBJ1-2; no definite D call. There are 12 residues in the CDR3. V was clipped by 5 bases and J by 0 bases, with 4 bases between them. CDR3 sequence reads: CASSLANYGYTF. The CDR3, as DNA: TGTGCCAGCAGTCTCGCTAACTATGGCTACACCTTC.

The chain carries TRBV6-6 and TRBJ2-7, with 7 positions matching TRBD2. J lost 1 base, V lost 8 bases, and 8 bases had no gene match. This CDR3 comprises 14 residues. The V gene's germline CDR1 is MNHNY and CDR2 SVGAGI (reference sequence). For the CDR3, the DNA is TGTGCCAGCCTAGGAACTAGCGTATCCTACGAGCAGTACTTC. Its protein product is CASLGTSVSYEQYF.

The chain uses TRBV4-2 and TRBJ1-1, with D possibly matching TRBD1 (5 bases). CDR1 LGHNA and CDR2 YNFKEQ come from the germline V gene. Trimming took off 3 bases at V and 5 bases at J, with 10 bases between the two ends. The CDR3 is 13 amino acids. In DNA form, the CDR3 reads TGTGCCAGCAGCCACGGGGGGGGGACTGAAGCTTTCTTT. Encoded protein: CASSHGGGTEAFF.

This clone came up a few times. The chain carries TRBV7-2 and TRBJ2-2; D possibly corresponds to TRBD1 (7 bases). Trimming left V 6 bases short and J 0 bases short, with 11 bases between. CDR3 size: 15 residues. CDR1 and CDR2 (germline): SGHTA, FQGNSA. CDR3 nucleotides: TGTGCCAGCAGTCGGGGGACAGCGAACACCGGGGAGCTGTTTTTT. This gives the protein CASSRGTANTGELFF. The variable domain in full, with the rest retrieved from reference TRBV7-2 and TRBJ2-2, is GAGVSQSPSNKVTEKGKDVELRCDPISGHTALYWYRQSLGQGLEFLIYFQGNSAPDKSGLPSDRFSAERTGGSVSTLTIQRTQQEDSAVYLCASSRGTANTGELFFGEGSRLTVL.

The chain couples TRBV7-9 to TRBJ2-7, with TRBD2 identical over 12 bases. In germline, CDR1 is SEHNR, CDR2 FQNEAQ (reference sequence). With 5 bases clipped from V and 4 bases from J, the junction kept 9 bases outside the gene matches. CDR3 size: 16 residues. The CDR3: CASSGDRGLAGYEQYF. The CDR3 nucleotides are TGTGCCAGCAGCGGGGACAGGGGACTAGCGGGTTACGAGCAGTACTTC.

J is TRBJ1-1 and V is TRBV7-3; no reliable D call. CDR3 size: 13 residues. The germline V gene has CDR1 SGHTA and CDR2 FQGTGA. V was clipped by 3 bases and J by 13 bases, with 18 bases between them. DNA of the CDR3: TGTGCCAGCAGCTTGTCGCCGAGGGCTCAGGTTTTCTTT. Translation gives CASSLSPRAQVFF.

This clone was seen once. The CDR3 nucleotides are TGTGCCAGCAGCCTTGTAGGGGTAACTGAAGCTTTCTTT. This encodes CASSLVGVTEAFF. The V gene is TRBV5-4, the J gene TRBJ1-1; D perhaps matches TRBD1 (5 bases). CDR1 and CDR2 (germline): SGHNT, YYREEE (reference sequence). The ends were cut back, 4 bases at V and 5 bases at J, with 12 bases in the middle. The CDR3 runs to 13 residues.